This T cell receptor beta chain was obtained from a study of blood T cell repertoires in COVID-19. The Seattle site enrolled patients during active infection and followed them longitudinally. Under the authors' procedure: Estimation of nucleated cell counts relied on the amplification of reference gene primers. TCRdb's copy holds only in-frame clones and misses some; the assay was immunoSEQ multiplex PCR. That table supplies the V and J calls and clone size; D and trimming were determined from the DNA. The sample carries about 370,000 clones, around 87% recorded once. V was pared by 4 bases and J by 0 bases, with 10 bases between. Germline V gene sequence: CDR1 SGHNT, CDR2 YYREEE (reference sequence). The CDR3 is 14 residues long.

This clonotype was sampled from a woman aged 25 to 39 with COVID-19, enrolled during active disease. J is TRBJ1-1 and V is TRBV5-4, with D perhaps TRBD1 (6 bases). Sequenced: peripheral blood. CDR3 DNA sequence: TGTGCCAGCAGCGACAGGCTCATGAACACTGAAGCTTTCTTT. Protein sequence: CASSDRLMNTEAFF. The full variable domain, in which reference TRBV5-4 and TRBJ1-1 provide the parts outside the CDR3, is ETGVTQSPTHLIKTRGQQVTLRCSSQSGHNTVSWYQQALGQGPQFIFQYYREEENGRGNFPPRFSGLQFPNYSSELNVNALELDDSALYLCASSDRLMNTEAFFGQGTRLTVV.